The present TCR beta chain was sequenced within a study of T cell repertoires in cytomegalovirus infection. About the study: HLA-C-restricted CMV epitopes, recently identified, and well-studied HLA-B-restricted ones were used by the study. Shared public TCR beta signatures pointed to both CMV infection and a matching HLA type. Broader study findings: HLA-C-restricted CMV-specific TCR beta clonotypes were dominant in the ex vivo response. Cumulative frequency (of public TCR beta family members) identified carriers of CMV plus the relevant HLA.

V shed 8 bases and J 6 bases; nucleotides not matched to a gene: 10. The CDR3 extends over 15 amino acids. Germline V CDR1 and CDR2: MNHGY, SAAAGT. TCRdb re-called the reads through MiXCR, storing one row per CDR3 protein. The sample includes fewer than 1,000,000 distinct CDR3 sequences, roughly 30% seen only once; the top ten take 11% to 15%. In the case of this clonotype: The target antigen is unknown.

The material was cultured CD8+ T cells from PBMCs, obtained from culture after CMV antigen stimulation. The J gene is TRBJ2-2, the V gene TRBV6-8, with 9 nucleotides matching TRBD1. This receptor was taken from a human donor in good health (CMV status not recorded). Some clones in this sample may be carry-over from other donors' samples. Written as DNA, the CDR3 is TGTGCCAGCGGAAACGCAGACAGGGGGTCCGGGGAGCTGTTTTTT. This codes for CASGNADRGSGELFF.